This TCR beta chain was documented in a study of memory CD4+ T cells and cytomegalovirus serostatus. Single viable CD3+CD4+CD8-CD45RO+ cells were sorted as the memory CD4+ T cells. Authors' processing steps: Out-of-frame sequences were removed, leaving a few million distinct TCRbeta sequences. Sequencing used immunoSEQ multiplex PCR; TCRdb keeps in-frame clones, though not all of them. V, J and clone size are taken as reported in that table, and D and trimming were inferred from the DNA itself. The sample records about 60,000 clones, under 80% being singletons. The CDR3 runs 15 residues. The V gene's germline CDR1 is LNHNV and CDR2 YYDKDF (reference sequence). The ends lost 5 bases at V and 4 bases at J; junction bases unmatched: 7.

The clonotype was recovered from an adult in good health and CMV-seronegative. The chain joins TRBV15 to TRBJ2-3, with 9 nucleotides matching TRBD1. Sequenced input: memory CD4+ T cells from blood. CDR3 sequence: CATSLGQGMADTQYF. The CDR3 nucleotides read TGTGCCACCAGCCTGGGACAGGGAATGGCAGATACGCAGTATTTT.